The rows below give T cell receptor beta chains drawn from one sample of a study of cytomegalovirus exposure and HLA in healthy donors. Data came from immunoSEQ multiplex PCR; TCRdb stores just in-frame clones and leaves some out. The table records some 270,000 clones, approximately 80% of them present only once. The sequenced sample was PBMCs. The receptor source for this set is a girl aged 2 to 9 in good health and CMV-seronegative. The CDR3 runs from the conserved cysteine through the conserved F or W. A D gene is named only where the DNA matches it firmly. Only part of the rows carry a size: once, few, many, or a class if the clone is expanded.

TGTGCCAGCAGCGTCGGACAGTCCTCCTACGAGCAGTACTTC | CASSVGQSSYEQYF | once | TRBV9 | NA | TRBJ2-7
TGTGCCAGCCGACAGGGGGTTGTAGAGACCCAGTACTTC | CASRQGVVETQYF | NA | TRBV28 | TRBD1 | TRBJ2-5
TGTGCCAGCTCTCTTCAGGGTAGTTCTGAAGAGACCCAGTACTTC | CASSLQGSSEETQYF | NA | TRBV18 | NA | TRBJ2-5
TGTGCCAGTAGTATAGGGGGCTACAGGACAGGGGGGAACACTGAAGCTTTCTTT | CASSIGGYRTGGNTEAFF | NA | TRBV19 | TRBD1 | TRBJ1-1
TGTGCCAGCAGCTTAGTGCAGGACTCCTACGAGCAGTACTTC | CASSLVQDSYEQYF | NA | TRBV7-9 | NA | TRBJ2-7
TGTGCCAGCAGTCCCATCTTTTTTCCGGGACTAGTCTACAATGAGCAGTTCTTC | CASSPIFFPGLVYNEQFF | few | TRBV28 | TRBD2 | TRBJ2-1
TGTGCTAGTGGTTTGGTACGAAGTAGCGGGAGGGCCGGTGAGCAGTTCTTC | CASGLVRSSGRAGEQFF | NA | TRBV12-5 | TRBD2 | TRBJ2-1
TGTGCCAGTTCGACTAGCGGGGGCTTCGTAGATACGCAGTATTTT | CASSTSGGFVDTQYF | NA | TRBV19 | TRBD2 | TRBJ2-3
TGTGCCAGCAGCTCAACTAGCGGGGACGCAGATACGCAGTATTTT | CASSSTSGDADTQYF | once | TRBV7-2 | TRBD2 | TRBJ2-3
TGTGCCAGCAGTTACCGGAGTCCCTACAATGAGCAGTTCTTC | CASSYRSPYNEQFF | NA | TRBV6-5 | NA | TRBJ2-1
TGTGCCAGCAGTGTACAGGGTGGGGTCTACAATGAGCAGTTCTTC | CASSVQGGVYNEQFF | once | TRBV6-1 | NA | TRBJ2-1
TGTGCCAGCAGCTCCCCACAGGGGTCGTATGGCAATCAGCCCCAGCATTTT | CASSSPQGSYGNQPQHF | once | TRBV7-8 | TRBD1 | TRBJ1-5
TGTGCCAGCAGTTATCCTACAGGGTGGGGATACAATGAGCAGTTCTTC | CASSYPTGWGYNEQFF | NA | TRBV6-5 | NA | TRBJ2-1
TGTGCCAGCAGCTTATTGACAGGGGTAGTGGATACGCAGTATTTT | CASSLLTGVVDTQYF | NA | TRBV7-9 | TRBD1 | TRBJ2-3
TGTGCCTGGAGTTATGCGGCGTCTTTAAGTTCCTACGAGCAGTACTTC | CAWSYAASLSSYEQYF | NA | TRBV30 | NA | TRBJ2-7
TGTGCCAGCAAACGGGACAGTATCACCGGGGAGCTGTTTTTT | CASKRDSITGELFF | few | TRBV2 | TRBD1 | TRBJ2-2
TGTGCCTGCGGACAGGGCGCGGCTAACGCCTACGAGCAGTACTTC | CACGQGAANAYEQYF | NA | TRBV2 | TRBD1 | TRBJ2-7
TGTGCCAGCAGTGATAGGGGGGGAAGCACTGAAGCTTTCTTT | CASSDRGGSTEAFF | NA | TRBV25-1 | NA | TRBJ1-1
TGTGCCAGCAGGGGCAGACCTGTCTCTGGAAACACCATATATTTT | CASRGRPVSGNTIYF | NA | TRBV2 | NA | TRBJ1-3
TGTGCCAGCAGCTTAGGCGGGAGGCACCAGCATTTT | CASSLGGRHQHF | NA | TRBV7-9 | NA | TRBJ1-5
TGTGCCAGTAGTGCCGGACAGGGAGACTACACCTTC | CASSAGQGDYTF | NA | TRBV19 | TRBD1 | TRBJ1-2
TGTGCCAGCAGGGCGGGGGGTCACTCCTACAATGAGCAGTTCTTC | CASRAGGHSYNEQFF | once | TRBV25-1 | TRBD2 | TRBJ2-1
TGCAGCGCCTCCGGGACAGGGCAAGAAAAACTGTTTTTT | CSASGTGQEKLFF | NA | TRBV29-1 | TRBD1 | TRBJ1-4
TGCGCCAGCAGCTTTCTGGCTAGCGGGGACTATGAGCAGTTCTTC | CASSFLASGDYEQFF | once | TRBV5-1 | TRBD2 | TRBJ2-1
TGTGCCAGCAGCTTGTTTCCCAAGACAGGGCGGCTGACCGGGGAGCTGTTTTTT | CASSLFPKTGRLTGELFF | NA | TRBV5-5 | TRBD1 | TRBJ2-2
TGTGCCAGCAGCGTAGGACAGGGTCAGGATACGCAGTATTTT | CASSVGQGQDTQYF | NA | TRBV13 | TRBD1 | TRBJ2-3
TGCGCCAGCAGCTTCCAGTTCAACCCTCCCTACGAGCAGTACTTC | CASSFQFNPPYEQYF | NA | TRBV5-1 | NA | TRBJ2-7
TGTGCCAGCAAGGGGACAAGGGTTGGCTACACCTTC | CASKGTRVGYTF | NA | TRBV6-6 | NA | TRBJ1-2
TGTGCCAGCAGTTTGCGACTAGCGGGGGCTTTCGAGCAGTACTTC | CASSLRLAGAFEQYF | NA | TRBV27 | TRBD2 | TRBJ2-7
TGTGCCAGTGGGCCGGCCTCCTACGAGCAGTACTTC | CASGPASYEQYF | once | TRBV19 | NA | TRBJ2-7
TGTGCCAGCAGTTCCCGACAGGGGACGTACTATGGCTACACCTTC | CASSSRQGTYYGYTF | few | TRBV6-1 | TRBD1 | TRBJ1-2
TGCGCCAGCAGCCCTTCAGGGGTCGAGCAGTACTTC | CASSPSGVEQYF | NA | TRBV4-1 | NA | TRBJ2-7
TGTGCCAGCAGCGTAACAGCAACAGATACGCAGTATTTT | CASSVTATDTQYF | NA | TRBV9 | NA | TRBJ2-3
TGTGCCAGCAGTCTAGCGGGGGCAGAGACCCAGTACTTC | CASSLAGAETQYF | NA | TRBV11-1 | TRBD2 | TRBJ2-5
TGTGCCTGGGCGGGATCCTATAATTCACCCCTCCACTTT | CAWAGSYNSPLHF | NA | TRBV30 | NA | TRBJ1-6
TGTGCCAGCAGGGTAGCGGGAGACTCCACAGATACGCAGTATTTT | CASRVAGDSTDTQYF | NA | TRBV28 | TRBD2 | TRBJ2-3
TGTGCCAGTAGTATAGCCGCCTCCGGGGGGTTTTATGAAAAACTGTTTTTT | CASSIAASGGFYEKLFF | NA | TRBV19 | NA | TRBJ1-4
TGCGCCAGCAGCCAACCGACTAGGGGCGCCTACAATGAGCAGTTCTTC | CASSQPTRGAYNEQFF | NA | TRBV4-1 | NA | TRBJ2-1
TGTGCCAGCAGCCTACCCCCGGAGCCCCAGCATTTT | CASSLPPEPQHF | NA | TRBV5-8 | NA | TRBJ1-5
TGTGCCAGCAGTGGACAGCGCCCCTTGAAAAAATACTTC | CASSGQRPLKKYF | NA | TRBV2 | NA | TRBJ2-7
TGTGCCAGCAGCCGGACAGCTAACTATGGCTACACCTTC | CASSRTANYGYTF | few | TRBV7-2 | NA | TRBJ1-2
TGCGCCAGCAGCTTTACCTATAGCTACGAGCAGTACTTC | CASSFTYSYEQYF | NA | TRBV5-1 | NA | TRBJ2-7
TGTGCCAGCAGCTTAGTATCCGAGAAGCCTCAGTATTTT | CASSLVSEKPQYF | NA | TRBV7-3 | NA | TRBJ2-3
TGTGCCAGCACCATTCCAGGACTAGGTGTGCAGTACTTC | CASTIPGLGVQYF | NA | TRBV11-2 | TRBD2 | TRBJ2-5
TGTGCCAGCAGCCAAGGACTAGCGGGGCCAACAGATACGCAGTATTTT | CASSQGLAGPTDTQYF | NA | TRBV14 | TRBD2 | TRBJ2-3
TGTGCCACCAGTGAGACAGGCCTACTGGAACCCCAGCATTTT | CATSETGLLEPQHF | NA | TRBV15 | NA | TRBJ1-5